This is a list of T cell receptor beta chains from one sample in a study of response to subunit inactivated influenza vaccine. TCRdb processed the RT-PCR reads anew with MiXCR; each CDR3 protein has one entry. The sample has under 550,000 distinct CDR3 sequences, approximately 7.2% seen once; the top ten hold under 15%. Sequenced material: PBMCs from blood, taken less than 30 months after vaccination. The receptors stem from a man between 50 and 75 years old who received an inactivated influenza vaccine. Each CDR3 is given with its conserved first and last residue. A D gene is named only where the DNA matches it firmly. Clone size is shown for a subset of rows, as once, few, many or a class of expanded clone.

J gene,D gene,clone size,V gene,CDR3 DNA,CDR3 protein
TRBJ1-2,TRBD1,NA,TRBV20-1,TGCAGTGCTAGGGGACAGGATCTCGCTGGCTACACCTTC,CSARGQDLAGYTF
TRBJ1-1,TRBD1,few,TRBV4-1,TGCGCCAGCAGCCGAGGGGACAGGCCGAACACTGAAGCTTTCTTT,CASSRGDRPNTEAFF
TRBJ2-7,TRBD1,many,TRBV5-6,TGTGCCAGCAGCTTGATTGCAGGACAGGGGGAAGGCGAGCAGTACTTC,CASSLIAGQGEGEQYF
TRBJ2-1,NA,NA,TRBV5-1,TGCGCCAGCAGCTTGGAGCCAGGTTACAATGAGCAGTTCTTC,CASSLEPGYNEQFF
TRBJ2-7,NA,NA,TRBV28,TGTGCCAGCAGTCCTGGGACATTCTCCTACGAGCAGTACTTC,CASSPGTFSYEQYF
TRBJ1-2,NA,few,TRBV5-8,TGTGCCAGCAGCCTACGGTCTAACTATGGCTACACCTTC,CASSLRSNYGYTF
TRBJ2-7,NA,NA,TRBV2,TGTGCCAGCAGTGGTGTCAGGGCGAACTCCTACGAGCAGTACTTC,CASSGVRANSYEQYF
TRBJ2-1,TRBD2,few,TRBV5-1,TGCGCCAGCAGCTTGTCTAGCGGGAGGGCCGGCGGTGAGCAGTTCTTC,CASSLSSGRAGGEQFF
TRBJ2-3,NA,many,TRBV12-3/TRBV12-4,TGTGCCAGCAGCGCCCCCGGGGGCTCAAGGCATACAGATACGCAGTATTTT,CASSAPGGSRHTDTQYF
TRBJ2-7,TRBD2,NA,TRBV10-2,TGCGCCAGCAGCGGGGGCGGGGGGTTTCGCTCCTACGAGCAGTACTTC,CASSGGGGFRSYEQYF
TRBJ2-7,TRBD1,NA,TRBV6-5,TGTGCCAGCAGTTACCAGGGACAGGGCTCCTACGAGCAGTACTTC,CASSYQGQGSYEQYF
TRBJ2-4,TRBD1,many,TRBV7-9,TGTGCCAGCAGCTTTAACAGGGGTTCAGCCAAAAACATTCAGTACTTC,CASSFNRGSAKNIQYF
TRBJ2-1,NA,NA,TRBV20-1,TGCAGTGCTAGAGTGCTTGGGGAGGCAACCTCCTACAATGAGCAGTTCTTC,CSARVLGEATSYNEQFF
TRBJ2-4,NA,many,TRBV28,TGTGCCAGCAGTAGGACAGACAAAAACATTCAGTACTTC,CASSRTDKNIQYF
TRBJ2-1,NA,few,TRBV5-1,TGCGCCAGCAGCCCCCCGGTTCAGGTGTTCTCTAATGAGCAGTTCTTC,CASSPPVQVFSNEQFF